Sequencing of this T cell receptor (beta chain) was carried out in a study of cytomegalovirus exposure and HLA in healthy donors. Study-level points and caveats: Reported findings show TCR beta sequences accurately forecast HLA-A and HLA-B alleles in most subjects. Common viral pathogens (according to a later analysis) appeared linked to several of the most significant clusters. Information on immune exposure was restricted to one variable (CMV serostatus). It is likely that the observed cluster of highly shared sequence variants was a sequencing artifact.

Trimming stripped 0 bases from V and 0 bases from J, with 6 bases between. The CDR3 extends over 15 amino acids. Germline loops: CDR1 SGHRS, CDR2 YFSETQ. Note on this clone: Antigen specificity is unknown.

Vbeta (60) and Jbeta (13) primers were used in the PCR. Assay: immunoSEQ multiplex PCR; the TCRdb copy retains only in-frame clones and omits some. The sample holds about 170,000 clones, approximately 80% seen once. The J gene is TRBJ1-4, the V gene TRBV5-1; D remains unclear. Input material: PBMCs. The sequence was obtained from a male donor in good health and CMV-seronegative. The CDR3 DNA sequence: TGCGCCAGCAGCTTGGCCCCTTCAACTAATGAAAAACTGTTTTTT. Amino acids: CASSLAPSTNEKLFF.